These 29 T cell receptor beta chains came from one sample sequenced in a study of blood T cell repertoires in COVID-19. Sequencing used immunoSEQ multiplex PCR; TCRdb keeps in-frame clones, though not all of them. The sample has under 350,000 clones; roughly 89% are singletons. Sequencing input: peripheral blood. The origin of the receptors is a man aged 50 to 59 with acute or convalescent COVID-19.

This chain joins TRBV11-2 and TRBJ1-1, with D possibly TRBD1 on 6 matching bases. The CDR3 spans 15 residues. Deletions cut 0 bases from V and 4 bases from J, with 12 bases between. Germline loops: CDR1 SGHAT, CDR2 FQNNGV. CDR3 loop: CASSLDSGVGTEAFF. The CDR3 DNA follows: TGTGCCAGCAGCTTAGATTCAGGGGTTGGCACTGAAGCTTTCTTT.

This chain joins TRBV9 and TRBJ1-6, with TRBD1 identical over 7 bases. CDR1 and CDR2 from the germline V gene are SGDLS and YYNGEE. The CDR3 is made up of 15 amino acids. The V gene end was trimmed by 4 bases and the J gene end by 1 base; junction bases not matched to a gene: 2. CDR3 in amino acids: CASSPRGSYNSPLHF. CDR3 bases: TGTGCCAGCAGCCCCAGGGGGTCCTATAATTCACCCCTCCACTTT.

The V and J genes are TRBV20-1 and TRBJ2-5, with TRBD1 identical over 8 bases. The CDR3 has 15 residues. The germline V gene has CDR1 DFQATT and CDR2 SNEGSKA (reference sequence). After removal of 3 bases from V and 6 bases from J, the junction contained 12 bases not matched to a gene. As DNA, the CDR3 is TGCAGTGCTAGTTCCGGACAGGGTGTTTTGAAGACCCAGTACTTC. Translation: CSASSGQGVLKTQYF.

V usage is TRBV7-9 and J usage is TRBJ1-4; D gene uncertain. The CDR3 is 12 amino acids. In germline, CDR1 is SEHNR, CDR2 FQNEAQ (reference sequence). V lost 4 bases and J 11 bases, leaving 11 bases between the germline ends. As DNA, the CDR3 is TGTGCCAGCAGCTCCCAAGGCGGGAAACTGTTTTTT. This gives the protein CASSSQGGKLFF.

V usage is TRBV4-1 and J usage is TRBJ2-7, with D maybe TRBD2 (6 bases). The CDR3 covers 15 residues. V lost 3 bases and J 0 bases, leaving 12 bases between the germline ends. Germline CDR1 MGHRA, CDR2 YSYEKL. The CDR3 loop reads CASSHPGLSSYEQYF. As DNA, the CDR3 is TGCGCCAGCAGCCACCCGGGACTTAGCTCCTACGAGCAGTACTTC.

The chain has TRBV18 and TRBJ1-1; D gene unclear. Germline V gene data show CDR1 as KGHSH and CDR2 as LQKENI. The CDR3 runs to 14 residues. Between the trimmed V and J ends, which lost 5 bases and 5 bases, there was a span of 15 bases. The CDR3 DNA sequence: TGTGCCAGCTCATTCGGTTTCACAGAAACTGAAGCTTTCTTT. Its translation is CASSFGFTETEAFF.

The chain uses TRBV18 and TRBJ1-3; D remains unclear. The CDR3 loop spans 17 amino acids. Trimming took off 2 bases at V and 2 bases at J, with 16 bases between the two ends. CDR1 is KGHSH and CDR2 is LQKENI in the germline V gene. CDR3 coding DNA: TGTGCCAGCTCACCAACTTCCGTGGCCGGAGCTGGAAACACCATATATTTT. Amino acid sequence: CASSPTSVAGAGNTIYF. Drawing the rest from reference TRBV18 and TRBJ1-3, the complete variable domain is NAGVMQNPRHLVRRRGQEARLRCSPMKGHSHVYWYRQLPEEGLKFMVYLQKENIIDESGMPKERFSAEFPKEGPSILRIQQVVRGDSAAYFCASSPTSVAGAGNTIYFGEGSWLTVV.

The chain joins TRBV6-6 to TRBJ1-5; 7 nucleotides align to TRBD1. CDR1 is MNHNY and CDR2 is SVGAGI in the germline V gene (reference sequence). CDR3 length: 16 amino acids. The J segment lost 6 bases and the V segment lost 0 bases, leaving 8 bases of the junction unmatched. DNA for the CDR3: TGTGCCAGCAGTTACTCTTACAGGGGTGCCGGTCAGCCCCAGCATTTT. Protein product: CASSYSYRGAGQPQHF.

The table lists this clone with a count of one. This sequence joins TRBV5-4 and TRBJ1-1; the D gene is possibly TRBD1 (5 bases). The CDR3 runs to 15 residues. Germline CDR1 is SGHNT and CDR2 is YYREEE (reference sequence). Trimming took off 1 base at V and 7 bases at J, with 17 bases between the two ends. The CDR3 DNA follows: TGTGCCAGCAGCTTGCAAGTCGGGGGTCGTGGTGAAGCTTTCTTT. It specifies CASSLQVGGRGEAFF.

The chain joins TRBV5-6 to TRBJ2-5; 11 bases are a match to TRBD1. The J segment lost 4 bases and the V segment lost 4 bases, leaving 6 bases of the junction unmatched. Germline CDR1 and CDR2: SGHDT and YYEEEE. The CDR3 has 15 amino acids. Written as DNA, the CDR3 is TGTGCCAGCAGCGAGGCCGGGACAGGGGGAGAGACCCAGTACTTC. This encodes CASSEAGTGGETQYF.

The chain employs TRBV30 and TRBJ1-6; D remains ambiguous. The germline gives CDR1 GTSNPN, CDR2 SVGIG (reference sequence). The CDR3 is 13 amino acids. V shed 8 bases and J shed 5 bases, with 13 bases lying between them. Here the CDR3 DNA reads TGTGCCGGAGGGTGGAGGGATAATTCACCCCTCCACTTT. This translates into CAGGWRDNSPLHF.

The J gene is TRBJ1-4, the V gene TRBV4-1, with 8 bases aligning to TRBD1. This CDR3 comprises 16 residues. The ends lost 4 bases at V and 0 bases at J; junction bases unmatched: 4. Per germline, CDR1 MGHRA and CDR2 YSYEKL. CDR3 region: CASSRDRQSTNEKLFF. The CDR3 DNA reads TGCGCCAGCAGCCGGGACAGGCAATCAACTAATGAAAAACTGTTTTTT.

The J gene is TRBJ2-5, the V gene TRBV7-3; a possible D gene is TRBD2 (7 bases). There are 13 residues in the CDR3. V dropped 5 bases and J dropped 5 bases, with 12 bases sitting between them. Germline CDR1 and CDR2: SGHTA and FQGTGA. CDR3 nucleotide sequence: TGTGCCAGCAGCGGGGGGGCCTGGGAGACCCAGTACTTC. It specifies CASSGGAWETQYF.

V gene TRBV29-1 combines with J gene TRBJ2-7; TRBD1 agrees at 9 bases. This CDR3 spans 15 amino acids. CDR1 and CDR2 (germline): SQVTM, ANQGSEA. The V gene end was trimmed by 1 base and the J gene end by 1 base; junction bases not matched to a gene: 5. The CDR3 is CSVEGGDRASYEQYF. For the CDR3, the DNA is TGCAGCGTTGAAGGGGGGGACAGGGCTTCCTACGAGCAGTACTTC.

In nucleotides, the CDR3 is TGTGCCAGCAGCTTGTTTGTGGCAGGCAAGGTGCCTTCTGGGGCCAACGTCCTGACTTTC. It codes for CASSLFVAGKVPSGANVLTF. V is TRBV5-4 and J is TRBJ2-6, with D uncertain. With 1 base removed from V and 1 base from J, the gap between germline ends came to 21 bases. Germline CDR1 and CDR2: SGHNT and YYREEE (reference sequence). The CDR3 length is 20 residues.

CDR3 amino acids: CASSYLGQGYNEQFF. The DNA of the CDR3 is TGTGCCAGCAGTTATTTGGGACAGGGGTACAATGAGCAGTTCTTC. This chain joins TRBV6-2 or TRBV6-3 and TRBJ2-1, with 10 bases lining up with TRBD1. Germline lookup yields CDR1 MNHEY and CDR2 SVGEGT. The ends lost 3 bases at V and 4 bases at J; junction bases unmatched: 3. The CDR3 consists of 15 residues.

The CDR3 nucleotides read TGTGCCAGCTCACCAGGGCTTGCTAATGAAAAACTGTTTTTT. It yields the protein CASSPGLANEKLFF. The rearrangement uses TRBV18 and TRBJ1-4; D unresolved. Per germline, CDR1 KGHSH and CDR2 LQKENI. The CDR3 has 14 residues. V lost 2 bases to trimming and J lost 3 bases, with 7 bases between them.

Ten or more counts support this clone. The chain recombines TRBV7-9 with TRBJ2-7; possible D gene TRBD2, 5 bases. The V gene's germline CDR1 is SEHNR and CDR2 FQNEAQ (reference sequence). The CDR3 has 13 residues. The V end lost 5 bases, the J end lost 5 bases, and 13 bases lay between the germline ends. CDR3 amino acids: CASSPDGGDEQYF. In DNA form, the CDR3 reads TGTGCCAGCAGCCCCGACGGAGGCGACGAGCAGTACTTC.

This clone occurred a few times. Other nucleotide sequences from this sample produce the same CDR3. V gene TRBV6-5 combines with J gene TRBJ1-4; D is perhaps TRBD1 (6 bases). The V end was cut by 5 bases, the J end by 8 bases, with 15 bases between. This CDR3 is 14 amino acids long. The germline gives CDR1 MNHEY, CDR2 SVGAGI. The CDR3 loop is CASSRQVLGEKLFF. The CDR3 bases are TGTGCCAGCAGTAGACAGGTCCTGGGGGAAAAACTGTTTTTT.

In this sample, this clone turned up once. The chain recombines TRBV6-5 with TRBJ1-5; D is possibly TRBD1 (5 bases). The V end lost 2 bases, the J end lost 11 bases, and 19 bases lay between the germline ends. Germline CDR1 is MNHEY and CDR2 is SVGAGI. There are 15 residues in the CDR3. The CDR3 DNA reads TGTGCCAGCAGTTACCCAGACAGTGCGGATTCGGCCCAGCATTTT. Encoded protein: CASSYPDSADSAQHF.

The CDR3, as DNA: TGTGCCAGCTCACCTCTACCCATTCTAGCGGGGGTAGGAGATGAGCAGTTCTTC. Translating gives CASSPLPILAGVGDEQFF. The J gene is TRBJ2-1, the V gene TRBV18; 10 nucleotides match TRBD2. With 3 bases clipped from V and 8 bases from J, the junction kept 16 bases outside the gene matches. The germline V gene encodes CDR1 KGHSH and CDR2 LQKENI. The CDR3 is made up of 18 amino acids.

CDR3 protein: CASKTGQNTEAFF. DNA for the CDR3: TGCGCCAGTAAGACAGGGCAGAACACTGAAGCTTTCTTT. The chain is built from TRBV5-1 and TRBJ1-1; TRBD1 agrees at 7 bases. V was clipped by 8 bases and J by 1 base; unmatched bases: 5. From germline, CDR1 is SGHRS and CDR2 YFSETQ. CDR3 length: 13 amino acids.

On this clone: An end of the junction differs from the germline gene, which may be a read error. J is TRBJ1-6 and V is TRBV3-1 (or the pseudogene TRBV3-2); 8 bases are a match to TRBD1. Germline loops: CDR1 LGHDT, CDR2 YNNKEL (reference sequence). The CDR3 is 17 amino acids. CDR3 amino acids: CASSQNRGRDINSPLHF. In DNA, the CDR3 is TGTGCCAGCAGCCAAAACAGGGGGAGGGATATTAATTCGCCCCTCCACTTT.

The chain combines TRBV27 with TRBJ2-7; possibly TRBD2 for D (5 bases). In germline, CDR1 is MNHEY, CDR2 SMNVEV (reference sequence). The CDR3 spans 15 residues. Trimming shortened V by 5 bases and J by 5 bases, and 19 bases separated the two germline ends. The CDR3 is CASSPGRLIPHEQYF. The CDR3 DNA follows: TGTGCCAGCAGTCCCGGGCGACTAATCCCACACGAGCAGTACTTC.

DNA of the CDR3: TGTGCCAGCAGCGACAGGGGGCCGGGTGAAAAACTGTTTTTT. Amino acid sequence: CASSDRGPGEKLFF. The chain recombines TRBV25-1 with TRBJ1-4; the match to TRBD1 covers 10 bases. The V and J ends lost 6 bases and 7 bases, in that order; junction bases with no gene match: 5. The CDR3 spans 14 residues. CDR1 and CDR2 (germline): MGHDK, SYGVNS.

The chain recombines TRBV4-1 with TRBJ2-1; 12 bases map to TRBD2. The CDR3 runs to 17 residues. Germline V gene lookup returns CDR1 MGHRA and CDR2 YSYEKL. Losses at the gene ends were 1 base for V and 9 bases for J; bases not matched to a gene: 10. The CDR3 spells CASSQAALAGGLSEQFF. CDR3 sequence (DNA): TGCGCCAGCAGCCAAGCGGCCCTAGCGGGGGGGCTTTCTGAGCAGTTCTTC.

This chain connects TRBV27 to TRBJ2-2, with 9 positions matching TRBD1. The CDR3 loop spans 15 amino acids. CDR1 is MNHEY, CDR2 SMNVEV, per germline (reference sequence). J lost 5 bases, V lost 6 bases, and 7 bases had no gene match. This CDR3 is CASRTTGGGTGELFF. Here the CDR3 DNA reads TGTGCCAGCAGAACCACAGGGGGCGGAACCGGGGAGCTGTTTTTT.

The J gene is TRBJ2-7, the V gene TRBV10-3, with 7 bases fitting TRBD1. With V trimmed by 11 bases and J by 3 bases, 10 bases remained unmatched. The CDR3 sequence is 13 residues long. Germline V gene sequence: CDR1 ENHRY, CDR2 SYGVKD. The CDR3 region is CAPRQGSIYEQYF. In nucleotides, the CDR3 is TGTGCCCCCCGACAGGGCTCTATCTACGAGCAGTACTTC.

The chain recombines TRBV18 with TRBJ1-3, with D unclear. Germline V lookup: CDR1 KGHSH, CDR2 LQKENI. Trimming removed 1 base at V and 0 bases at J, with 4 bases between. This CDR3 comprises 14 residues. The CDR3 is CASSPQSSGNTIYF. The CDR3 nucleotides read TGTGCCAGCTCACCACAGAGCTCTGGAAACACCATATATTTT.